This T cell receptor beta chain stems from a study of blood T cells in healthy people across ages. Study-level results: Any conclusive comparison of naive versus antigen-experienced cells was prevented by using unsorted PBMCs.

Using a J-beta primer mix together with a sample-barcoded 5' primer, a second PCR was run for roughly 6 to 12 cycles. TCRdb recomputed calls from the 5' RACE reads with MiXCR, one row per CDR3 protein. The sample holds roughly 730,000 distinct CDR3 sequences, approximately 60% seen once. Trimming removed 3 bases from V and 3 bases from J; junction bases left unmatched: 13. In germline, CDR1 is MGHRA, CDR2 YSYEKL. The CDR3 covers 18 residues. To note about this clonotype: The antigen is not known.

The material sequenced was blood. The V and J genes are TRBV4-1 and TRBJ2-3; 9 positions match TRBD1. The sequence came from a middle-aged man in good health. The CDR3 loop reads CASSQLSNRDRDTDTQYF. The CDR3, as DNA: TGCGCCAGCAGCCAGCTGAGTAACCGGGACAGGGATACAGATACGCAGTATTTT.